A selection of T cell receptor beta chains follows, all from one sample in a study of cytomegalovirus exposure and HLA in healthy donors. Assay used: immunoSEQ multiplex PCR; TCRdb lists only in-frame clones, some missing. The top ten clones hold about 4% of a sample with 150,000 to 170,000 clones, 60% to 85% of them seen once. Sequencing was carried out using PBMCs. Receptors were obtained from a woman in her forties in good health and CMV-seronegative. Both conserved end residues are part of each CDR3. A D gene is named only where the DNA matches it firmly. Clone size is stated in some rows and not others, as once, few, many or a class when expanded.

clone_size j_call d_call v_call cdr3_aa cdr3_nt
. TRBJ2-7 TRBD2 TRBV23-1 CASSRNGEGRPRVEQYF TGCGCCAGCAGTCGAAATGGGGAGGGACGACCGAGGGTCGAGCAGTACTTC
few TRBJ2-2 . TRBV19 CASSRTVNTGELFF TGTGCCAGTAGTAGGACAGTTAACACCGGGGAGCTGTTTTTT
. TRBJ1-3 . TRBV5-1 CASSLPSSGNTIYF TGCGCCAGCAGCTTACCCAGCTCTGGAAACACCATATATTTT
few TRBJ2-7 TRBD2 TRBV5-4 CASSLESSGSSKQYF TGTGCCAGCAGCTTGGAGTCTAGCGGGAGTTCGAAGCAGTACTTC
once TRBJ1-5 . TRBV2 CASSVTGSEQPQHF TGTGCCAGCAGTGTTACAGGGAGTGAGCAGCCCCAGCATTTT
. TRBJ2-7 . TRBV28 CASSLIGQSYEQYF TGTGCCAGCAGTTTAATCGGACAGTCCTACGAGCAGTACTTC
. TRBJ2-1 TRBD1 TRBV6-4 CASSDSPGGNEQFF TGTGCCAGCAGTGACTCACCAGGGGGCAATGAGCAGTTCTTC
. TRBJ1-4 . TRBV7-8 CASSLGLRSTNEKLFF TGTGCCAGCAGCTTAGGCCTCCGGTCAACTAATGAAAAACTGTTTTTT
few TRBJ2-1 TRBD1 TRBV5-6 CASSRTGAGNEQFF TGTGCCAGCAGCCGTACAGGGGCGGGTAATGAGCAGTTCTTC
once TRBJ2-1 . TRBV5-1 CASSLAPSSYNEQFF TGCGCCAGCAGCTTGGCGCCTAGCTCCTACAATGAGCAGTTCTTC
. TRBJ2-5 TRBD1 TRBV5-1 CASSLSLGQARPQYF TGCGCCAGCAGCTTGAGCCTCGGACAGGCCCGGCCCCAGTACTTC
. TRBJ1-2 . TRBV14 CASSPRVPVNGYTF TGTGCCAGCAGCCCGAGGGTTCCGGTGAATGGCTACACCTTC
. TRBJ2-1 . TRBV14 CASSKQGEGSYNEQFF TGTGCCAGCAGCAAACAAGGGGAAGGGTCCTACAATGAGCAGTTCTTC
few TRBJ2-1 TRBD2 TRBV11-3 CASSLGAGVNEQFF TGTGCCAGCAGCTTAGGGGCGGGAGTTAATGAGCAGTTCTTC
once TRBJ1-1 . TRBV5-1 CASSLNLNTEAFF TGCGCCAGCAGCTTGAACCTAAACACTGAAGCTTTCTTT
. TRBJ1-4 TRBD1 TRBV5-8 CASSRTGTATNEKLFF TGTGCCAGCAGCAGGACAGGGACTGCAACTAATGAAAAACTGTTTTTT
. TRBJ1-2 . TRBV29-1 CSYRTANYGYTF TGCAGCTATCGGACTGCTAACTATGGCTACACCTTC
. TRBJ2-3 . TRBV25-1 CASRTRGLGDTQYF TGTGCCAGCAGGACTAGGGGCCTCGGGGATACGCAGTATTTT
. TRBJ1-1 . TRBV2 CASSERGSTEAFF TGTGCCAGCAGTGAGCGGGGGAGCACTGAAGCTTTCTTT
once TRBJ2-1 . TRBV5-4 CASSLEGSRVNEQFF TGTGCCAGCAGCTTGGAGGGTTCCAGGGTGAATGAGCAGTTCTTC
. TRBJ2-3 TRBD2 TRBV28 CASSLWTSGAPGTQYF TGTGCCAGCAGTTTATGGACTAGCGGGGCTCCGGGAACGCAGTATTTT
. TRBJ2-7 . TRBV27 CASSSSRGPYEQYF TGTGCCAGCAGTTCCTCGCGGGGTCCCTACGAGCAGTACTTC
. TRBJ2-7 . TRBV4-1 CASSQGRLGYEQYF TGCGCCAGCAGCCAAGGTAGACTAGGCTACGAGCAGTACTTC
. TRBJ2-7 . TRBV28 CASSLSGREQYF TGTGCCAGCAGTTTATCAGGGCGCGAGCAGTACTTC
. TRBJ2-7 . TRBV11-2 CASSLDRGGYEQYF TGTGCCAGCAGCTTAGACAGGGGCGGATACGAGCAGTACTTC
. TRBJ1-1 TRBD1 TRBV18 CASSPLTGENTEAFF TGTGCCAGCTCACCCCTGACAGGGGAGAACACTGAAGCTTTCTTT
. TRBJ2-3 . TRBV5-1 CASSYSGDLSTDTQYF TGCGCCAGCAGCTACAGCGGAGACCTAAGCACAGATACGCAGTATTTT
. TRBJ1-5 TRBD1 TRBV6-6 CASSSPPGQLNQPQHF TGTGCCAGCAGTAGCCCACCGGGACAGCTCAATCAGCCCCAGCATTTT
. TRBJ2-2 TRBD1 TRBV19 CASSLRDRDTGELFF TGTGCCAGTAGCCTCCGGGACAGAGACACCGGGGAGCTGTTTTTT
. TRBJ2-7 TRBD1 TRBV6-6 CASSRGQGAALYEQYF TGTGCCAGCAGCAGGGGACAGGGGGCGGCCCTCTACGAGCAGTACTTC
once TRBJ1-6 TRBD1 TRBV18 CASSREPTGSNSPLHF TGTGCCAGCTCACGCGAACCGACAGGGAGCAATTCACCCCTCCACTTT
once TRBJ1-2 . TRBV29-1 CSVYGRRAGDNYGYTF TGCAGCGTTTATGGGCGGAGGGCGGGAGATAACTATGGCTACACCTTC
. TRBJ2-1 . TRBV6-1 CASSALPQFF TGTGCCAGCAGTGCCCTACCCCAGTTCTTC
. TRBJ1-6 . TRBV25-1 CASASTSPLHF TGTGCCAGCGCCAGTACTTCACCCCTCCACTTT
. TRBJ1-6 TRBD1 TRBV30 CAWSLDRGRRISSPLHF TGTGCCTGGAGTTTGGACAGGGGGCGAAGGATTAGTTCACCCCTCCACTTT
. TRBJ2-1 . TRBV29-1 CSVLGAVSGAGLDSYNEQFF TGCAGCGTTCTTGGGGCTGTTAGTGGGGCGGGGTTAGACTCCTACAATGAGCAGTTCTTC
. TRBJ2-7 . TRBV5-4 CASSFEGSSYEQYF TGTGCCAGCAGCTTTGAGGGAAGCTCCTACGAGCAGTACTTC
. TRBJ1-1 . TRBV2 CASSETDEGTEAFF TGTGCCAGCAGTGAAACGGATGAGGGCACTGAAGCTTTCTTT
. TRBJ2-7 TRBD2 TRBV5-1 CASSLAGSYEQYF TGCGCCAGCAGCCTAGCGGGCTCCTACGAGCAGTACTTC
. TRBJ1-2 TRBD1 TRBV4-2 CASSQGPDRVEGYTF TGTGCCAGCAGCCAAGGGCCCGACAGGGTGGAAGGCTACACCTTC
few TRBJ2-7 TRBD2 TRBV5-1 CASSFRAQPGLAMNEQYF TGCGCCAGCAGCTTTAGGGCCCAACCGGGACTAGCTATGAACGAGCAGTACTTC
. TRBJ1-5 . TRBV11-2 CASSLAGHSNQPQHF TGTGCCAGCAGCTTAGCAGGACATAGCAATCAGCCCCAGCATTTT
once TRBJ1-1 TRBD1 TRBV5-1 CASSRRTGKNTEAFF TGCGCCAGCAGCAGAAGGACAGGGAAGAACACTGAAGCTTTCTTT
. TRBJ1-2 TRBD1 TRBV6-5 CASSPGTVYGYTF TGTGCCAGCAGTCCCGGGACAGTGTATGGCTACACCTTC
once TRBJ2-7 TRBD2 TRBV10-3 CAISGGEAGGSYEQYF TGTGCCATCAGTGGGGGAGAGGCGGGGGGATCCTACGAGCAGTACTTC
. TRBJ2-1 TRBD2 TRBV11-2 CASSLDSLAGGPRSYNEQFF TGTGCCAGCAGCTTAGATTCACTAGCGGGGGGCCCCCGCTCCTACAATGAGCAGTTCTTC
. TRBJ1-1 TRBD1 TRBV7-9 CASGQTRDSTEAFF TGTGCCAGCGGCCAGACTCGGGACAGCACTGAAGCTTTCTTT
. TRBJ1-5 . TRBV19 CASSIDRGQPQHF TGTGCCAGTAGTATAGATCGGGGGCAGCCCCAGCATTTT
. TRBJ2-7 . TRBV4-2 CASSQDAGVTGEQYF TGTGCCAGCAGCCAAGATGCGGGCGTGACGGGCGAGCAGTACTTC
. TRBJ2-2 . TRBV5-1 CASRGGPNTGELFF TGCGCCAGCAGGGGTGGGCCTAACACCGGGGAGCTGTTTTTT
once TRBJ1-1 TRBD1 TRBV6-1 CASRGQGGVNTEAFF TGTGCCAGCAGGGGACAGGGAGGGGTGAACACTGAAGCTTTCTTT
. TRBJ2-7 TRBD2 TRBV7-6 CASSSRQGLAGFHSYEQYF TGTGCCAGCAGCTCACGCCAGGGACTAGCGGGTTTCCACTCCTACGAGCAGTACTTC
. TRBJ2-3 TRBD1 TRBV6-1 CASRVGQFTDTQYF TGTGCCAGCAGGGTGGGACAGTTCACAGATACGCAGTATTTT
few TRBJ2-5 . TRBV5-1 CASSLAAGGGQETQYF TGCGCCAGCAGCTTGGCCGCCGGGGGTGGCCAAGAGACCCAGTACTTC